The clone carrying this TCR beta chain came up a few times. Its specificity is not known. This sample is drawn from a study of T cells in Graves' hyperthyroidism and ophthalmopathy. Overall study findings and caveats: Within blood appeared most thyroid clonotypes that had expanded above 0.001.

The germline V gene encodes CDR1 SGHKS and CDR2 YYEKEE (reference sequence). The length of the CDR3 is 19 residues. Trimming left V 1 base short and J 2 bases short, with 24 bases between. RNA transcripts yielded amplified TCR beta CDR3 regions. With the HTBI primer set, the TCR CDR3 went through a first round of RT-PCR. Each CDR3 protein gets one entry after TCRdb re-called the multiplex PCR reads with MiXCR. This sample has approximately 720,000 distinct CDR3 sequences, with about 17% found just once. Sequenced: blood. This TCR was sampled from a woman between 45 and 60 years old with Graves' hyperthyroidism that later progressed to Graves' ophthalmopathy. The V call is TRBV5-5, the J call TRBJ1-2; maybe TRBD1 (5 bases). The CDR3 here is CASSLRRGTDSRGNYGYTF. The CDR3 DNA reads as TGTGCCAGCAGCTTGAGGAGGGGCACGGACTCTCGAGGGAACTATGGCTACACCTTC.